The rows below give T cell receptor beta chains drawn from one sample of a study of OX40 agonist ivuxolimab in advanced cancers. The data were produced by immunoSEQ multiplex PCR, yet TCRdb's version contains in-frame clones alone and is incomplete. Altogether 90,000 to 100,000 clones are present, approximately 88% being singletons, with the ten largest covering roughly 0.5%. The specimen was CD4+ or CD8+ T cells sorted from blood, collected in a trial of the OX40 agonist ivuxolimab. The source of these receptors is an adult with an advanced solid tumor such as melanoma, head and neck, liver or kidney cancer. Both conserved end residues are trimmed from each CDR3.

J: TRBJ1-6
V: TRBV7-3
CDR3: ASSSSGRGNNSPLH

J: TRBJ2-7
V: TRBV5-5
CDR3: ASSQTGEKDEQY

J: TRBJ1-1
V: TRBV6-1
CDR3: ASSGKVEGNTEAF

J: TRBJ1-2
V: TRBV11-2
CDR3: ASSFFGRGRRYGYT

J: TRBJ2-3
V: TRBV7-6
CDR3: ASSSPQY

J: TRBJ1-2
V: TRBV9
CDR3: ASSVEVQAVSGYT

J: TRBJ2-7
V: TRBV5-1
CDR3: ASSPTFRGQEY

J: TRBJ2-7
V: TRBV2
CDR3: ASSVQLASYEQY

J: TRBJ2-7
V: TRBV18
CDR3: ASSQGIRSYEQY

J: TRBJ2-6
V: TRBV7-9
CDR3: ASSRQGARLSGANVLT

J: TRBJ1-1
V: TRBV29-1
CDR3: SVVGDMNTEAF

J: TRBJ1-3
V: TRBV18
CDR3: ASSPSGTPGDGNTIY

J: TRBJ1-1
V: TRBV5-1
CDR3: ASSAQTENTEAF

J: TRBJ1-1
V: TRBV19
CDR3: ASRDQQGSTEAF